This T cell receptor beta chain was recorded in a study of blood T cell repertoires in COVID-19. Trimming took 9 bases from V and 0 from J, leaving 17 bases between them. Looked up from germline, CDR1 is SGHRS and CDR2 is YFSETQ. This CDR3 is built from 15 residues. Profiled with immunoSEQ multiplex PCR; TCRdb holds only in-frame clones, not every one. This table has 150,000 to 200,000 clones, more than 65% appearing once. The sample taken for sequencing was PBMCs or T cells enriched from blood (not recorded which). The sequence came from a middle-aged man who had recovered from COVID-19. The V and J genes are TRBV5-1 and TRBJ2-3; D is perhaps TRBD2 (6 bases). This chain's CDR3 is CATRLATLSTDTQYF. The DNA of the CDR3 is TGCGCCACCCGTCTAGCGACGCTCAGCACAGATACGCAGTATTTT.